This T cell receptor (beta chain) was profiled in a study of T cells in Graves' hyperthyroidism and ophthalmopathy. Study-wide context: Peripheral blood was acquired at first diagnosis, ahead of any therapy whatsoever.

This clonotype was seen repeatedly, ten times or more. The antigen is not known. Template material for amplifying TCR beta CDR3 regions consisted of RNA transcripts. Using the HTBI primer set, a first-round RT-PCR was run on the TCR CDR3. TCRdb re-analysed the multiplex PCR reads in MiXCR, keeping a single row per CDR3 protein. This sample has around 250,000 distinct CDR3 sequences, with about 16% found just once. There are 16 residues in the CDR3. The germline V gene encodes CDR1 SGHTS and CDR2 YDEGEE. V dropped 1 base and J dropped 4 bases, with 12 bases sitting between them. Findings of the study overall: The blood repertoire included most of the expanded thyroid clonotypes above 0.001.

Sequenced sample: blood. V usage is TRBV5-8 and J usage is TRBJ2-6; D unclear. The source is a woman between 18 and 29 years old with Graves' ophthalmopathy. The CDR3 nucleotides read TGTGCCAGCAGCTTGACAGCCTCCGCGGGGGCCAACGTCCTGACTTTC. Protein: CASSLTASAGANVLTF. Complete variable domain (other parts from reference TRBV5-8 and TRBJ2-6): EAGVTQSPTHLIKTRGQQATLRCSPISGHTSVYWYQQALGLGLQFLLWYDEGEERNRGNFPPRFSGRQFPNYSSELNVNALELEDSALYLCASSLTASAGANVLTFGAGSRLTVL.